The rows below give T cell receptor beta chains drawn from one sample of a study of pediatric ulcerative colitis. Profiled with immunoSEQ multiplex PCR; TCRdb holds only in-frame clones, not every one. The data contain about 64,000 clones, 77% of them singletons. The sample comprised blood. Receptor source: a boy aged 5-17 years with moderate ulcerative colitis. CDR3s include the opening cysteine and the closing phenylalanine or tryptophan. The D gene is left open where the match is weak. Expanded clones are given a class, and other clones once, few, many or no size at all.

j_call | d_call | clone_size | v_call | cdr3_nt | cdr3_aa
TRBJ1-4 | - | - | TRBV9 | TGTGCCAGCAGCGCCAACAGGTTCCCAACTAATGAAAAACTGTTTTTT | CASSANRFPTNEKLFF
TRBJ2-2 | TRBD2 | - | TRBV5-4 | TGTGCCAGCAGCAACGGACTAGCGGGGGCCCAGAACACCGGGGAGCTGTTTTTT | CASSNGLAGAQNTGELFF
TRBJ2-2 | - | - | TRBV11-2 | TGTGCCAGCAGCCACCCACGTTTCGGGACTCAGAACACCGGGGAGCTGTTTTTT | CASSHPRFGTQNTGELFF
TRBJ1-5 | - | - | TRBV2 | TGTGCCAGCACGAGAGCAGACCCCAATCAGCCCCAGCATTTT | CASTRADPNQPQHF
TRBJ1-1 | - | - | TRBV7-9 | TGTGCCAGCAAACAGACAGTGAACACTGAAGCTTTCTTT | CASKQTVNTEAFF
TRBJ2-5 | - | - | TRBV14 | TGTGCCAGCAGCCTACGAACAGGGCTTAAAGGAGAGACCCAGTACTTC | CASSLRTGLKGETQYF
TRBJ2-7 | - | - | TRBV19 | TGTGCCAGTAGTAGCCTCACGAGCAGGCTAATTTACGAGCAGTACTTC | CASSSLTSRLIYEQYF
TRBJ2-1 | TRBD2 | - | TRBV7-3 | TGTGCCAGCAGCCCGACTAGCGGGAGGTCAAATGAGCAGTTCTTC | CASSPTSGRSNEQFF
TRBJ1-5 | - | once | TRBV18 | TGTGCCAGCTCTACTCAGGGTGGCCAGCCCCAGCATTTT | CASSTQGGQPQHF
TRBJ1-4 | - | - | TRBV11-2 | TGTGCCAGCAGCCTCTACGCCAGGGGATGGTCTGAAAAACTGTTTTTT | CASSLYARGWSEKLFF
TRBJ1-1 | TRBD1 | once | TRBV5-4 | TGTGCCAGCAGCTTGGGGCTGGGACAGTTTGAAGCTTTCTTT | CASSLGLGQFEAFF
TRBJ2-5 | - | - | TRBV27 | TGTGCCAGCAGAGGTGGGGGGCCCAACCTCCAAGAGACCCAGTACTTC | CASRGGGPNLQETQYF
TRBJ2-7 | TRBD1 | - | TRBV19 | TGTGCCAGTAGCTCCGGGACAGGGGGCTACGAGCAGTACTTC | CASSSGTGGYEQYF
TRBJ1-1 | TRBD1 | - | TRBV2 | TGTGCCAGCAGTGAAAGGGGGACAGCTATGAACACTGAAGCTTTCTTT | CASSERGTAMNTEAFF
TRBJ2-1 | TRBD1 | - | TRBV27 | TGTGCCAGCAGTTCCGGCCGGGACAGGGGCTACAATGAGCAGTTCTTC | CASSSGRDRGYNEQFF
TRBJ1-5 | - | - | TRBV6-6 | TGTGCCAGCAGTTACAATCAGGGTCGAAATCAGCCCCAGCATTTT | CASSYNQGRNQPQHF
TRBJ1-2 | - | few | TRBV6-5 | TGTGCCAGCAGTTACGGCACCTCCTATGGCTACACCTTC | CASSYGTSYGYTF
TRBJ2-7 | TRBD2 | once | TRBV18 | TGTGCCAGCTCACCACGAAACGGGAGGGACGACGAGCAGTACTTC | CASSPRNGRDDEQYF
TRBJ2-7 | - | - | TRBV7-9 | TGTGCCAGCAGTCTTAAGAACGAGCAGTACTTC | CASSLKNEQYF
TRBJ2-2 | TRBD2 | - | TRBV7-8 | TGTGCCAGCAGCTTAGGTCTCCTAGCGGGAGGGCCTAGGTCCGGGGAGCTGTTTTTT | CASSLGLLAGGPRSGELFF
TRBJ2-3 | - | - | TRBV7-3 | TGTGCCAGCAGCCCCGGCTGGGCTAGCACAGATACGCAGTATTTT | CASSPGWASTDTQYF
TRBJ2-6 | TRBD2 | once | TRBV6-1 | TGTGCCAGCAGTTCGGGGGGGTTGGCCAACGTCCTGACTTTC | CASSSGGLANVLTF
TRBJ2-7 | - | - | TRBV7-9 | TGTGCCAGCAGTATGGGCACCTACGAGCAGTACTTC | CASSMGTYEQYF
TRBJ2-2 | - | few | TRBV7-6 | TGTGCCAGCAGCCTGGGACTCCTTGGCACCGGGGAGCTGTTTTTT | CASSLGLLGTGELFF
TRBJ1-1 | - | - | TRBV7-6 | TGTGCCAGCAGCCTGTCCCGGGACCTGGGCACTGAAGCTTTCTTT | CASSLSRDLGTEAFF
TRBJ2-7 | TRBD2 | - | TRBV5-1 | TGCGCCAGCAGCTTAGCGGGGAGAACCTCCTACGAGCAGTACTTC | CASSLAGRTSYEQYF
TRBJ2-7 | - | - | TRBV11-2 | TGTGCCAGCAGCTTAGCCAGGGCCTACGAGCAGTACTTC | CASSLARAYEQYF